A single sample gave rise to the 26 T cell receptor beta chains below, sequenced in a study of shared clonotypes between healthy human individuals. Assay: immunoSEQ multiplex PCR; the TCRdb copy retains only in-frame clones and omits some. The data show about 2 million clones, roughly 94% seen once. CD8 cells classed as naive were CD45RO-negative and positively selected for CCR7, excluding terminally differentiated effector memory CD45RA+ cells. The sample consisted of naive CD8+ T cells sorted from blood. These receptors all come from a man in his late teens or twenties in good health.

This clone has a single count. The rearrangement uses TRBV19 and TRBJ2-1; a possible D gene is TRBD1 (6 bases). The germline V gene has CDR1 LNHDA and CDR2 SQIVND (reference sequence). V was trimmed by 0 bases and J by 5 bases, leaving 11 bases between them. The CDR3 is made up of 15 amino acids. DNA of the CDR3: TGTGCCAGTAGTATAGAGGGGGCCTGGGACAATGAGCAGTTCTTC. Its protein is CASSIEGAWDNEQFF.

The CDR3 here is CASSPPDGQPANTIYF. The CDR3 DNA sequence: TGTGCCAGCTCACCACCGGACGGGCAGCCGGCAAACACCATATATTTT. V and J are TRBV18 and TRBJ1-3, with D unclear. Trimming stripped 0 bases from V and 6 bases from J, with 15 bases between. Germline V gives CDR1 KGHSH, CDR2 LQKENI. This CDR3 is built from 16 residues. Complete variable domain (other parts from reference TRBV18 and TRBJ1-3): NAGVMQNPRHLVRRRGQEARLRCSPMKGHSHVYWYRQLPEEGLKFMVYLQKENIIDESGMPKERFSAEFPKEGPSILRIQQVVRGDSAAYFCASSPPDGQPANTIYFGEGSWLTVV.

The J gene is TRBJ2-5, the V gene TRBV6-4; the D is unclear. The germline CDR1 and CDR2 sequences are MRHNA and SNTAGT. CDR3 length: 12 residues. V gave up 0 bases and J gave up 13 bases, with 12 bases separating them. This chain's CDR3 is CASSDSSPKGYF. For the CDR3, the DNA is TGTGCCAGCAGTGACTCGAGCCCGAAAGGGTACTTC.

This rearrangement joins TRBV4-1 to TRBJ2-2, with TRBD2 as a possible D gene (6 bases). Germline V gene sequence: CDR1 MGHRA, CDR2 YSYEKL. The CDR3 spans 15 residues. Trimming stripped 1 base from V and 7 bases from J, with 13 bases between. The CDR3: CASSQVGGSGGELFF. The DNA for the CDR3 is TGCGCCAGCAGCCAAGTGGGAGGAAGCGGCGGGGAGCTGTTTTTT.

The chain links TRBV5-1 to TRBJ2-7; either TRBD1 or TRBD2 may fit D (5 bases each). V was cut by 1 base and J by 0 bases, with 8 bases left in between. This CDR3 has 14 amino acids. Germline-derived CDR1 and CDR2 are SGHRS and YFSETQ. The CDR3 protein is CASSLLGTSYEQYF. The CDR3 region has the DNA TGCGCCAGCAGCTTGTTGGGGACCTCCTACGAGCAGTACTTC.

The CDR3 DNA reads TGTGCCAGCAGCGTAGGGTTGGGTGGGAGCTTTCAAGAGACCCAGTACTTC. This translates into CASSVGLGGSFQETQYF. The chain carries TRBV9 and TRBJ2-5, with D tentatively TRBD2 (5 bases). Per germline, CDR1 SGDLS and CDR2 YYNGEE. Trimming cost V 0 bases and J 2 bases, with 17 bases left between them. This CDR3 spans 17 amino acids.

The V and J genes are TRBV10-2 and TRBJ2-7, with D unresolved. The CDR3 consists of 12 residues. Germline V lookup: CDR1 WSHSY, CDR2 SAAADI. Between the trimmed V and J ends, which lost 5 bases and 3 bases, there was a span of 8 bases. The CDR3 loop is CASSPVDYEQYF. The DNA of the CDR3 is TGCGCCAGCAGTCCAGTTGACTACGAGCAGTACTTC.

This rearrangement joins TRBV5-6 to TRBJ2-3, with 8 bases matching TRBD2. The CDR3 extends over 15 amino acids. With V trimmed by 6 bases and J by 3 bases, 9 bases remained unmatched. Germline V lookup: CDR1 SGHDT, CDR2 YYEEEE. This CDR3 is CASTYSGVGTDTQYF. CDR3 bases: TGTGCCAGCACCTATAGCGGGGTTGGGACAGATACGCAGTATTTT.

A remark on this clone: Other DNA variants within this sample encode the same CDR3. This sequence joins TRBV29-1 and TRBJ2-2; D remains unclear. Trimming took 4 bases from V and 0 from J, leaving 6 bases between them. The CDR3 is 13 residues long. Germline-derived CDR1 and CDR2 are SQVTM and ANQGSEA. The CDR3 DNA is TGCAGCGTTGTGGCAGCGAACACCGGGGAGCTGTTTTTT. This encodes CSVVAANTGELFF.

V is TRBV18 and J is TRBJ1-1, with a tentative D call TRBD1 (5 bases). The CDR3 contains 14 residues. Germline CDR1 is KGHSH and CDR2 is LQKENI. Trimming removed 7 bases at V and 1 base at J, with 13 bases between. CDR3 amino acids: CASFRGRSNTEAFF. The CDR3, as DNA: TGTGCCAGCTTTAGGGGACGGTCGAACACTGAAGCTTTCTTT.

This clone was seen just once. This chain uses TRBV27 with TRBJ2-2; D is uncertain. V was clipped by 1 base and J by 3 bases, with 9 bases between them. The germline gives CDR1 MNHEY, CDR2 SMNVEV (reference sequence). This CDR3 has 15 amino acids. CDR3: CASSLFNEYTGELFF. CDR3 bases: TGTGCCAGCAGTTTATTTAATGAATACACCGGGGAGCTGTTTTTT.

This clone was observed once. The chain links TRBV18 to TRBJ1-2; 12 bases map to TRBD1. Germline V gene lookup returns CDR1 KGHSH and CDR2 LQKENI. This CDR3 spans 16 amino acids. The V gene end was trimmed by 0 bases and the J gene end by 4 bases; junction bases not matched to a gene: 3. The CDR3 region has the DNA TGTGCCAGCTCACCACCGGGGACAGGGGGCAGCTATGGCTACACCTTC. It is translated as CASSPPGTGGSYGYTF.

This chain uses TRBV29-1 with TRBJ2-7, with unresolved D. V dropped 4 bases and J dropped 2 bases, with 15 bases sitting between them. This CDR3 comprises 14 residues. The germline V gene has CDR1 SQVTM and CDR2 ANQGSEA. The chain's CDR3 is CSVVIVGNTYEQYF. The CDR3 nucleotides are TGCAGCGTTGTTATAGTGGGCAATACCTACGAGCAGTACTTC.

The chain is built from TRBV27 and TRBJ2-5; D not certain. V lost 1 base, J lost 3 bases, and 6 bases lay in between. Germline V gives CDR1 MNHEY, CDR2 SMNVEV (reference sequence). This CDR3 contains 13 residues. The DNA for the CDR3 is TGTGCCAGCAGTTTATGGCAGGAAGAGACCCAGTACTTC. This sequence encodes CASSLWQEETQYF.

The genes are TRBV7-8 and TRBJ2-7; D gene ambiguous. With 0 bases removed from V and 0 bases from J, the gap between germline ends came to 6 bases. Germline V gene lookup returns CDR1 SGHVS and CDR2 FQNEAQ. The CDR3 runs to 14 residues. This CDR3 reads CASSLARTSYEQYF. The DNA for the CDR3 is TGTGCCAGCAGCTTAGCCCGGACCTCCTACGAGCAGTACTTC.

On this clone itself: Other DNA sequences in the sample encode the same CDR3. The genes are TRBV4-3 and TRBJ2-7; weak D call: TRBD1 (6 bases). This CDR3 region has 15 residues. Germline-derived CDR1 and CDR2 are LGHNA and YSLEER. Trimming pared 0 bases from V and 5 bases from J, leaving 14 bases between. The CDR3, as DNA: TGCGCCAGCAGCCAAGACCAGGGGCAGGGGAACGAGCAGTACTTC. Its translation is CASSQDQGQGNEQYF.

The chain links TRBV6-5 to TRBJ1-6; D might be TRBD1 (6 bases). This CDR3 spans 15 amino acids. Germline CDR1 reads MNHEY; CDR2 reads SVGAGI. V was pared by 0 bases and J by 8 bases, with 11 bases between. Here the CDR3 DNA reads TGTGCCAGCAGTTACTCGGAGACAGGTTATTCACCCCTCCACTTT. It specifies CASSYSETGYSPLHF.

This clone was found once. The chain uses TRBV5-4 and TRBJ1-2; TRBD1 matches 10 bases. With V trimmed by 3 bases and J by 6 bases, 5 bases remained unmatched. The length of the CDR3 is 14 residues. CDR1 and CDR2 from the germline V gene are SGHNT and YYREEE (reference sequence). The CDR3 loop reads CASSWTGGENGYTF. The DNA for the CDR3 is TGTGCCAGCAGCTGGACAGGGGGGGAGAATGGCTACACCTTC.

V gene TRBV4-1 combines with J gene TRBJ2-7; D gene uncertain. Germline CDR1 reads MGHRA; CDR2 reads YSYEKL. Trimming removed 0 bases at V and 0 bases at J, with 9 bases between. The CDR3 totals 15 residues. The CDR3 spells CASSQESRSSYEQYF. For the CDR3, the DNA is TGCGCCAGCAGCCAAGAAAGCCGGAGCTCCTACGAGCAGTACTTC.

This sequence joins TRBV30 and TRBJ2-7; D is unclear. CDR1 is GTSNPN and CDR2 is SVGIG in the germline V gene (reference sequence). This CDR3 spans 14 amino acids. Trimming took 2 bases from V and 3 from J, leaving 14 bases between them. This CDR3 is CAWSPPAFIYEQYF. The CDR3 nucleotides are TGTGCCTGGAGTCCTCCAGCTTTCATCTACGAGCAGTACTTC. Filled out from reference TRBV30 and TRBJ2-7, the complete variable domain reads SQTIHQWPATLVQPVGSPLSLECTVEGTSNPNLYWYRQAAGRGLQLLFYSVGIGQISSEVPQNLSASRPQDRQFILSSKKLLLSDSGFYLCAWSPPAFIYEQYFGPGTRLTVT.

With respect to this clone: Distinct nucleotide sequences in the sample also encode this CDR3. The chain joins TRBV6-5 to TRBJ2-1; 11 positions match TRBD2. The J segment lost 2 bases and the V segment lost 4 bases, leaving 4 bases of the junction unmatched. CDR3 size: 16 residues. Germline CDR1 is MNHEY and CDR2 is SVGAGI. The DNA of the CDR3 is TGTGCCAGCAGTTCGTTAGCGGGAGGGCCCTACAATGAGCAGTTCTTC. It specifies CASSSLAGGPYNEQFF.

Comments on this clone: Additional DNA sequences in this sample encode the identical CDR3. This rearrangement joins TRBV6-5 to TRBJ2-1; D unresolved. CDR1 and CDR2 from the germline V gene are MNHEY and SVGAGI. This CDR3 comprises 13 residues. V was pared by 0 bases and J by 4 bases, with 4 bases between. The CDR3 region has the DNA TGTGCCAGCAGTTACTCGCCGTACAATGAGCAGTTCTTC. Protein sequence: CASSYSPYNEQFF.

This clone was recorded only once. The chain links TRBV4-3 to TRBJ2-7; tentatively, D is TRBD2 (6 bases). Between the trimmed V and J ends, which lost 0 bases and 0 bases, there was a span of 9 bases. The germline gives CDR1 LGHNA, CDR2 YSLEER. The CDR3 is made up of 15 amino acids. In DNA, the CDR3 is TGCGCCAGCAGCCAAGATGGAGGGTACTCCTACGAGCAGTACTTC. Translating it yields CASSQDGGYSYEQYF.

The CDR3 DNA reads as TGTGCCAGCAGTTTGATCGGGGGGCGGGAAGATACGCAGTATTTT. It codes for CASSLIGGREDTQYF. The chain uses TRBV27 and TRBJ2-3; D is perhaps TRBD2 (7 bases). The CDR3 extends over 15 amino acids. CDR1 is MNHEY, CDR2 SMNVEV, per germline (reference sequence). V lost 3 bases to trimming and J lost 5 bases, with 15 bases between them.

A single count supports this clone. The chain carries TRBV4-1 and TRBJ2-2; 7 bases align to TRBD2. V shed 0 bases and J 0 bases; nucleotides not matched to a gene: 1. The germline CDR1 and CDR2 sequences are MGHRA and YSYEKL. The CDR3 totals 16 residues. In DNA, the CDR3 is TGCGCCAGCAGCCAAGAAACTAGCGCGAACACCGGGGAGCTGTTTTTT. Protein sequence: CASSQETSANTGELFF.

Written as DNA, the CDR3 is TGTGCCAGCAACACAGGGGGGGATGAAAAACTGTTTTTT. Translation: CASNTGGDEKLFF. V and J are TRBV28 and TRBJ1-4; 8 bases fit TRBD1. The CDR3 totals 13 residues. Per the germline V gene, CDR1 is MDHEN and CDR2 is SYDVKM. V lost 7 bases and J lost 6; bases outside the gene matches: 4.